This T cell receptor beta chain is drawn from a study of cytomegalovirus exposure and HLA in healthy donors. Study-level points and caveats: Presence/absence analyses took donor sequencing depth as roughly uniform. Prediction of most subjects' HLA-A and HLA-B alleles by TCR beta sequences was reportedly accurate. Immune exposure information comprised only CMV serostatus. Analyzed later, association rates of TCRs varied across HLA loci, with DRB1 most and HLA-C fewest.

PCR employed 60 Vbeta and 13 Jbeta primers. The assay was immunoSEQ multiplex PCR, and TCRdb's table has in-frame clones only and misses some. The sample has roughly 110,000 clones; 77% are singletons. The V and J ends lost 9 bases and 0 bases, in that order; junction bases with no gene match: 11. CDR1 and CDR2 (germline): MNHNS, SASEGT. This CDR3 is 15 amino acids long. On this clone itself: The target antigen is unknown.

The gene calls are TRBV6-1 and TRBJ2-7; TRBD1 matches 7 bases. The origin of this receptor is a male donor in good health and CMV-seronegative. The sequencing sample was made of PBMCs. CDR3 sequence: CARTWTGQYSYEQYF. In DNA form, the CDR3 reads TGTGCCAGGACCTGGACGGGACAGTACTCCTACGAGCAGTACTTC.